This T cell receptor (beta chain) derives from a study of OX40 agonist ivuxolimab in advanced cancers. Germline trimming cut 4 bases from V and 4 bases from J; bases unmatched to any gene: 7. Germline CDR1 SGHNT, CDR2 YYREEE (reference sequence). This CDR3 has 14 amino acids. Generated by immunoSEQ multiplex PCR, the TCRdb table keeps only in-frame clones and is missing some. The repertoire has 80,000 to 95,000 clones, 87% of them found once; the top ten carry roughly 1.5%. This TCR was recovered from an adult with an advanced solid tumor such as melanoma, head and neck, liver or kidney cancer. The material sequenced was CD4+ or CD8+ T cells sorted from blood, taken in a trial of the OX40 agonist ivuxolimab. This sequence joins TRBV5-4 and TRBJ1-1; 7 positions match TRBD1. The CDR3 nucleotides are TGTGCCAGCAGCCCAGGGGGGCGTAGCACTGAAGCTTTCTTT. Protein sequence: CASSPGGRSTEAFF.